Listed below are T cell receptor beta chains from one sample, sequenced in a study of blood T cell repertoires in COVID-19. Profiling relied on immunoSEQ multiplex PCR, and the TCRdb table lists in-frame clones only, not all of them. The table has some 300,000 clones, just under 90% seen once. Input material: PBMCs or T cells enriched from blood (not recorded which). The source of these receptors is a woman aged 25 to 45 who had recovered from COVID-19. The CDR3 runs from the conserved cysteine through the conserved F or W. Each record gives: clone size, CDR3 length, J gene, V gene, D gene, CDR3 DNA, CDR3 protein. A D gene is named only where the DNA matches it firmly. Only some rows state a clone size, as once, few, many or a class for expanded clones.

>NA|16|TRBJ2-7|TRBV4-1|TRBD2
TGCGCCAGCAGCCAGGTAGTAACTAGCGGAGGATACGAGCAGTACTTC
CASSQVVTSGGYEQYF
>NA|18|TRBJ1-6|TRBV7-2|TRBD1
TGTGCCAGCAGCGAGGACAGGGGACCCGCTTCCTATAATTCACCCCTCCACTTT
CASSEDRGPASYNSPLHF
>NA|14|TRBJ1-6|TRBV4-1|NA
TGCGCCAGCAGCCAATATAGGGGTGGGTCACCCCTCCACTTT
CASSQYRGGSPLHF
>NA|13|TRBJ1-5|TRBV2|NA
TGTGCCAGCAGACCTCAGGTCGGGGAGCCCCAGCATTTT
CASRPQVGEPQHF
>NA|13|TRBJ1-1|TRBV11-2|NA
TGTGCCAGCAGCGTCGAGGGGAACACTGAAGCTTTCTTT
CASSVEGNTEAFF
>NA|15|TRBJ1-4|TRBV7-2|NA
TGTGCCAGCAGCTTAGATCGGAGAACTAATGAAAAACTGTTTTTT
CASSLDRRTNEKLFF
>NA|15|TRBJ2-7|TRBV6-1|TRBD1
TGTGCCAGCAGTGAAGACATGGGGGACAGGGATAAGCAGTACTTC
CASSEDMGDRDKQYF
>NA|11|TRBJ2-3|TRBV29-1|NA
TGCAGCGGGGCGGAGGCAGATACGCAGTATTTT
CSGAEADTQYF
>NA|13|TRBJ2-7|TRBV10-3|TRBD1
TGTGCCATCACCCGGGACAGGATCAGCGAGCAGTACTTC
CAITRDRISEQYF
>NA|18|TRBJ1-2|TRBV11-2|TRBD1
TGTGCCAGCAGCCATGGGGGACAGGGCAAGGATCGGGCCTATGGCTACACCTTC
CASSHGGQGKDRAYGYTF
>NA|13|TRBJ2-4|TRBV29-1|NA
TGCAGCCCCATGAGCGAGGATTCGGACATTCAGTACTTC
CSPMSEDSDIQYF
>once|11|TRBJ2-7|TRBV12-5|NA
TGTGCTAGTGGTTTTCTCTACGAGCAGTACTTC
CASGFLYEQYF
>NA|15|TRBJ2-1|TRBV7-6|TRBD2
TGTGCCAGCAGCTTAACTAGCGGGGTATACAATGAGCAGTTCTTC
CASSLTSGVYNEQFF
>once|15|TRBJ2-5|TRBV7-2|NA
TGTGCCAGCAGCTTAATAAGGGGTTACCAAGAGACCCAGTACTTC
CASSLIRGYQETQYF
>NA|15|TRBJ1-1|TRBV3-1/TRBV3-2|NA
TGTGCCAGCAGCCAAGATCTTGCGGGGTTCACTGAAGCTTTCTTT
CASSQDLAGFTEAFF
>NA|16|TRBJ2-5|TRBV28|NA
TGTGCCAGCAGTTTAGTTACTTGGGGAGTACAAGAGACCCAGTACTTC
CASSLVTWGVQETQYF
>NA|13|TRBJ1-1|TRBV11-2|NA
TGTGCCAGCAGCCAATATCGCGGGGCTGAAGCTTTCTTT
CASSQYRGAEAFF
>once|13|TRBJ1-6|TRBV12-3/TRBV12-4|NA
TGTGCCAGCAGTTTGACAGCGAATTCACCCCTCCACTTT
CASSLTANSPLHF
>NA|20|TRBJ2-3|TRBV18|TRBD2
TGTGCCAGCTCACCACGCTCACTAGCGGGCCAAGGATTAAACACAGATACGCAGTATTTT
CASSPRSLAGQGLNTDTQYF
>NA|17|TRBJ1-6|TRBV7-2|NA
TGTGCCAGCAGCTTAGACAGGGTCGGCTCCTATAATTCACCCCTCCACTTT
CASSLDRVGSYNSPLHF
>NA|20|TRBJ2-1|TRBV5-1|TRBD2
TGCGCCAGCAGCCAGCTAGAAGGACTAGCGGGTGGGGGCCCTAACAATGAGCAGTTCTTC
CASSQLEGLAGGGPNNEQFF
>NA|13|TRBJ2-7|TRBV19|NA
TGTGCCAGTAGTCAGACAGTTACCTACGAGCAGTACTTC
CASSQTVTYEQYF
>NA|14|TRBJ1-1|TRBV3-1/TRBV3-2|NA
TGTGCCAGCAGCCCCCAGGACAGAAACACTGAAGCTTTCTTT
CASSPQDRNTEAFF
>NA|16|TRBJ2-1|TRBV2|NA
TGTGCCAGCAGTGAAGGCGGGTCGGCTTCCTACAATGAGCAGTTCTTC
CASSEGGSASYNEQFF
>NA|15|TRBJ1-2|TRBV18|NA
TGTGCCAGCTCACCAGGTGGGGCGGCGGGATATGGCTACACCTTC
CASSPGGAAGYGYTF
>NA|13|TRBJ2-7|TRBV27|TRBD1
TGTGCCAGCCGCCGACAGGGGGCGTGGGAGCAGTACTTC
CASRRQGAWEQYF
>NA|14|TRBJ1-1|TRBV4-3|NA
TGCGCCAGCAGCCAAGAACGGTTGAACACTGAAGCTTTCTTT
CASSQERLNTEAFF